The clone carrying this T cell receptor (beta chain) was observed at least ten times. This sample was taken from a study of T cells in Graves' hyperthyroidism and ophthalmopathy. TCR beta CDR3 sequences were amplified from RNA transcripts. First-round RT-PCR of the TCR CDR3 relied on the HTBI primer set. TCRdb fed the multiplex PCR reads into MiXCR, producing one record per CDR3 protein. The table shows hundreds of thousands of distinct CDR3 sequences, with 15% to 17% occurring only once. V shed 4 bases and J 3 bases; nucleotides not matched to a gene: 6. Germline CDR1 SGDLS, CDR2 YYNGEE. This CDR3 contains 15 residues. Uncontrolled infection, other autoimmune disease, pregnancy and lactation each barred patients from inclusion.

This rearrangement joins TRBV9 to TRBJ1-1; 10 positions agree with TRBD1. The specimen was blood. The source of this sequence is a woman under 30 with Graves' hyperthyroidism. CDR3 in amino acids: CASSISGTGDTEAFF. CDR3 DNA: TGTGCCAGCAGCATATCCGGGACAGGGGACACTGAAGCTTTCTTT.